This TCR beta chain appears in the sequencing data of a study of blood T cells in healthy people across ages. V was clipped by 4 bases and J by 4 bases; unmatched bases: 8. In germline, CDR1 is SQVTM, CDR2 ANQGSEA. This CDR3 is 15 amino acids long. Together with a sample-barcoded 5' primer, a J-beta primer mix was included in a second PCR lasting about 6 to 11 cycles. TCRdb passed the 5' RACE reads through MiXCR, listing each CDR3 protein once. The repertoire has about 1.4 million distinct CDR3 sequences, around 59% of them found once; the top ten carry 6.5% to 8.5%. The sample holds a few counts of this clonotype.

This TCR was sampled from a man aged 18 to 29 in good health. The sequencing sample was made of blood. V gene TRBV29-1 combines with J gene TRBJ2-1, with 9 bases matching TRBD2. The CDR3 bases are TGCAGCGTTGTTGCCGCTAGCGGGATGTACAATGAGCAGTTCTTC. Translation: CSVVAASGMYNEQFF.